This TCR beta chain came from a study of vaccination and CD4 T cells after COVID-19. Treatment meaning: approximately nine-day PBMC culture with coronavirus spike peptide pools or control peptides (ViraFEST assay). It was before the COVID-19 pandemic (2011-2018) that the unexposed donor's CD4+ T cells were collected. Sequence data for DNA of cultured CD4+ T cells were generated by the Oncomine TCR Beta short-read assay. Genomic DNA was drawn out of CD4+ T cells grown in culture. TCRdb called the PCR reads again in MiXCR, with one record for every CDR3 protein. The sample records around 11,000 distinct CDR3 sequences, approximately 30% being singletons. Concerning this clonotype itself: Its specificity is not known.

The sequencing input was CD4+ T cells from blood, cultured in vitro. The receptor was isolated from a human donor in good health.

This chain's CDR3 is CASRAKRVVEETQYF. In DNA form, the CDR3 reads TGTGCCAGTAGGGCTAAGAGGGTTGTTGAAGAGACCCAGTACTTC. This sequence joins TRBV19 and TRBJ2-5; D perhaps matches TRBD2 (5 bases). With 6 bases removed from V and 3 bases from J, the gap between germline ends came to 17 bases. The CDR3 has 15 residues. CDR1 is LNHDA and CDR2 is SQIVND in the germline V gene (reference sequence).